The 29 T cell receptor beta chains below all came from one sample that was sequenced in a study of T cells in localized non-small cell lung cancer. The method was immunoSEQ multiplex PCR; TCRdb's version includes in-frame clones alone and lacks a portion of them. This table holds about 22,000 clones, 70% to 85% found once. The starting material was peripheral blood, obtained before any cancer treatment. The receptor set was obtained from a man aged 35 to 69 with stage I lung adenocarcinoma.

The chain employs TRBV29-1 and TRBJ2-3; D is perhaps TRBD2 (5 bases). The ends were cut back, 4 bases at V and 0 bases at J, with 8 bases in the middle. This CDR3 contains 13 residues. CDR1 and CDR2 from the germline V gene are SQVTM and ANQGSEA. The CDR3 sequence: CSVAGVSTDTQYF. The CDR3 region has the DNA TGCAGCGTTGCCGGGGTTAGCACAGATACGCAGTATTTT.

V usage is TRBV10-1 and J usage is TRBJ2-5, with D tentatively TRBD1 (6 bases). Trimming took off 2 bases at V and 4 bases at J, with 14 bases between the two ends. The CDR3 has 15 amino acids. Germline V lookup: CDR1 WNHNN, CDR2 SYGVQD (reference sequence). CDR3 amino acids: CASSEGKDSLETQYF. In DNA form, the CDR3 reads TGCGCCAGCAGTGAGGGGAAGGACAGCTTAGAGACCCAGTACTTC.

The chain links TRBV29-1 to TRBJ2-7; D call uncertain. Trimming left V 7 bases short and J 3 bases short, with 19 bases between. The CDR3 is made up of 14 amino acids. Germline assignment: CDR1 SQVTM and CDR2 ANQGSEA. The CDR3 DNA reads TGCAGCGCTGGGGATGGGGATGGTCGCTACGAGCAGTACTTC. Residues: CSAGDGDGRYEQYF.

The V call is TRBV19, the J call TRBJ1-2; D is ambiguous. V lost 9 bases, J lost 2 bases, and 16 bases lay in between. The CDR3 has 14 amino acids. The germline V gene has CDR1 LNHDA and CDR2 SQIVND (reference sequence). Here the CDR3 DNA reads TGTGCCAGCCAAGGGAGGGCTACGAACTATGGCTACACCTTC. Protein sequence: CASQGRATNYGYTF. Together with reference TRBV19 and TRBJ1-2, the CDR3 gives the full variable domain: DGGITQSPKYLFRKEGQNVTLSCEQNLNHDAMYWYRQDPGQGLRLIYYSQIVNDFQKGDIAEGYSVSREKKESFPLTVTSAQKNPTAFYLCASQGRATNYGYTFGSGTRLTVV.

The chain carries TRBV13 and TRBJ2-3, with 13 bases lining up with TRBD2. CDR3 length: 16 amino acids. Germline V gene lookup returns CDR1 PRHDT and CDR2 FYEKMQ (reference sequence). Trimming removed 5 bases from V and 6 bases from J; junction bases left unmatched: 8. CDR3 loop: CASSPRPTSGRDTQYF. CDR3 DNA sequence: TGTGCCAGCAGCCCTAGACCGACTAGCGGGAGGGATACGCAGTATTTT.

J is TRBJ1-4 and V is TRBV4-1; no reliable D call. CDR3 length equals 12 residues. Germline V gene lookup returns CDR1 MGHRA and CDR2 YSYEKL. Between the trimmed V and J ends, which lost 4 bases and 8 bases, there was a span of 8 bases. CDR3 protein: CASSPQMEKLFF. Written as DNA, the CDR3 is TGCGCCAGCAGCCCCCAGATGGAAAAACTGTTTTTT.

The chain links TRBV4-1 to TRBJ2-7; TRBD2 matches at 14 bases. The CDR3 is 20 residues long. J was trimmed by 1 base and V by 5 bases; bases with no gene match: 16. Germline V gene lookup returns CDR1 MGHRA and CDR2 YSYEKL. CDR3 residues: CASSMPAGTSGGVQSYEQYF. In DNA, the CDR3 is TGCGCCAGCAGCATGCCCGCCGGGACTAGCGGGGGAGTACAGTCCTACGAGCAGTACTTC.

In DNA form, the CDR3 reads TGTGCCAGCAGTTACTTGGGTAGGGAGCTGTTTTTT. Its protein product is CASSYLGRELFF. J is TRBJ2-2 and V is TRBV6-6; the D is unclear. Germline V gives CDR1 MNHNY, CDR2 SVGAGI (reference sequence). V was cut by 1 base and J by 9 bases, with 6 bases left in between. The CDR3 runs to 12 residues.

The J gene is TRBJ2-1, the V gene TRBV29-1, with 10 bases lining up with TRBD1. Germline lookup yields CDR1 SQVTM and CDR2 ANQGSEA. The CDR3 loop spans 12 amino acids. V lost 3 bases and J lost 10; bases outside the gene matches: 3. CDR3 region: CSVDDRGLEQFF. The CDR3 coding sequence is TGCAGCGTTGATGACAGGGGGCTGGAGCAGTTCTTC.

This chain's CDR3 is CASSFQPSTDTQYF. The CDR3 DNA is TGTGCCAGCAGCTTCCAGCCTAGCACAGATACGCAGTATTTT. This sequence joins TRBV9 and TRBJ2-3, with D hard to call. This CDR3 spans 14 amino acids. Trimming removed 4 bases at V and 0 bases at J, with 9 bases between. The germline V gene has CDR1 SGDLS and CDR2 YYNGEE.

The rearrangement uses TRBV5-1 and TRBJ2-5; D tentatively reads TRBD1 or TRBD2 (5 bases each). V was clipped by 3 bases and J by 5 bases, with 17 bases between them. The CDR3 runs to 15 residues. Germline V gene data show CDR1 as SGHRS and CDR2 as YFSETQ. The CDR3 nucleotides read TGCGCCAGCAGCTCACTTCTCGGGGCGCGGGAGACCCAGTACTTC. Amino acid sequence: CASSSLLGARETQYF.

The chain has TRBV27 and TRBJ2-1; 15 bases are a match to TRBD2. The V and J ends lost 5 bases and 13 bases, in that order; junction bases with no gene match: 6. The CDR3 has 14 residues. Germline-derived CDR1 and CDR2 are MNHEY and SMNVEV (reference sequence). DNA for the CDR3: TGTGCCAGCAGTCCCTGGACTAGCGGGAGGGGCCAGTTCTTC. It encodes CASSPWTSGRGQFF.

The V gene is TRBV4-1, the J gene TRBJ2-7; unclear D gene. The CDR3 runs to 19 residues. Germline V lookup: CDR1 MGHRA, CDR2 YSYEKL. V was trimmed by 1 base and J by 0 bases, leaving 22 bases between them. This CDR3 is CASSQVAPAPKNPSYEQYF. CDR3 sequence (DNA): TGCGCCAGCAGCCAAGTCGCCCCCGCCCCTAAGAACCCCTCCTACGAGCAGTACTTC.

The chain employs TRBV5-1 and TRBJ1-1; TRBD1 is a possible D gene (6 bases). This CDR3 is built from 15 residues. V lost 0 bases and J lost 5, with 14 bases in between. Per germline, CDR1 SGHRS and CDR2 YFSETQ. The CDR3 is CASSLVRGANTEAFF. The CDR3 nucleotides read TGCGCCAGCAGCTTGGTTAGGGGGGCGAATACTGAAGCTTTCTTT.

The chain's CDR3 is CASSPLQQTQYF. The DNA of the CDR3 is TGTGCCAGCAGCCCCCTGCAGCAGACCCAGTACTTC. This chain uses TRBV6-6 with TRBJ2-5; no clear D gene. This CDR3 region has 12 residues. V lost 6 bases and J 6 bases, leaving 11 bases between the germline ends. The germline gives CDR1 MNHNY, CDR2 SVGAGI (reference sequence).

V is TRBV5-1 and J is TRBJ2-3; a weak D match, TRBD1 (5 bases). Germline values: CDR1 SGHRS, CDR2 YFSETQ. The CDR3 runs 15 residues. Trimming left V 1 base short and J 4 bases short, with 13 bases between. CDR3 DNA sequence: TGCGCCAGCAGCTTGAGTCAGGGTTCGGCAGATACGCAGTATTTT. It translates to CASSLSQGSADTQYF.

The rearrangement joins TRBV6-1 to TRBJ2-5; 14 positions match TRBD2. Germline assignment: CDR1 MNHNS and CDR2 SASEGT. This CDR3 contains 15 residues. V trimming: 6 bases; J trimming: 3 bases; junction bases outside the gene matches: 3. In DNA form, the CDR3 reads TGTGCCAGCAGGGCGGGACTAGCGGGAGAAGAGACCCAGTACTTC. Its translation is CASRAGLAGEETQYF.

This clone was seen a few times. The chain recombines TRBV4-2 with TRBJ1-5; TRBD1 matches 8 bases. CDR1 is LGHNA, CDR2 YNFKEQ, per germline. This CDR3 has 16 residues. Trimming cost V 4 bases and J 0 bases; bases outside gene matches: 5. The CDR3 DNA sequence: TGTGCCAGCAGCCCTCAACAGGGGGATAGCAATCAGCCCCAGCATTTT. Translated: CASSPQQGDSNQPQHF.

The J gene is TRBJ2-7, the V gene TRBV7-9; possibly TRBD1 or TRBD2 for D (5 bases each). CDR3 length: 13 amino acids. Trimming stripped 9 bases from V and 1 base from J, with 13 bases between. Germline V gene sequence: CDR1 SEHNR, CDR2 FQNEAQ (reference sequence). The CDR3 protein is CASRVGDSYEQYF. The CDR3 region has the DNA TGTGCCAGTCGGGTGGGGGATTCCTACGAGCAGTACTTC.

The CDR3 sequence is CASSQAVRETQYF. CDR3 nucleotides: TGTGCCAGCAGCCAAGCGGTGCGGGAGACCCAGTACTTC. The rearrangement links TRBV4-2 to TRBJ2-5; D not resolved. V lost 1 base, J lost 5 bases, and 8 bases lay in between. CDR1 is LGHNA and CDR2 is YNFKEQ in the germline V gene. This CDR3 has 13 amino acids.

This clone was seen a few times. V gene TRBV6-6 combines with J gene TRBJ2-7; D unclear. CDR1 is MNHNY, CDR2 SVGAGI, per germline (reference sequence). Trimming shortened V by 4 bases and J by 5 bases, and 6 bases separated the two germline ends. The CDR3 extends over 11 amino acids. The CDR3 sequence is CASSSVDEQYF. The DNA for the CDR3 is TGTGCCAGCAGTTCGGTGGACGAGCAGTACTTC.

V is TRBV18 and J is TRBJ2-7; TRBD2 aligns across 10 bases. CDR1 is KGHSH and CDR2 is LQKENI in the germline V gene. The J segment lost 4 bases and the V segment lost 2 bases, leaving 11 bases of the junction unmatched. CDR3 length: 17 residues. The CDR3 DNA reads as TGTGCCAGCTCACCAGGACTAGCGGAGGAAGGATGGTACGAGCAGTACTTC. Translation: CASSPGLAEEGWYEQYF.

This rearrangement joins TRBV2 to TRBJ1-1; D might be TRBD1 (5 bases). This CDR3 spans 15 amino acids. From germline, CDR1 is SNHLY and CDR2 FYNNEI. V was pared by 4 bases and J by 4 bases, with 16 bases between. The CDR3 DNA is TGTGCCAGCAGTGGGGTTCAGGATGGGGGCACTGAAGCTTTCTTT. Protein product: CASSGVQDGGTEAFF.

The table lists this clone with a count of one. The chain has TRBV19 and TRBJ2-2; D gene uncertain. Germline V gene data show CDR1 as LNHDA and CDR2 as SQIVND (reference sequence). V lost 5 bases, J lost 0 bases, and 7 bases lay in between. The CDR3 has 14 amino acids. CDR3 protein: CASSWQTNTGELFF. Written as DNA, the CDR3 is TGTGCCAGTAGTTGGCAGACGAACACCGGGGAGCTGTTTTTT.

This clone was observed once. The chain employs TRBV7-2 and TRBJ2-1, with 7 bases lining up with TRBD1. This CDR3 is 15 amino acids long. Germline CDR1 and CDR2: SGHTA and FQGNSA. V was pared by 6 bases and J by 2 bases, with 7 bases of the junction left unmatched. CDR3 bases: TGTGCCAGCAGTCCGTGGACAGGTCCCTACAATGAGCAGTTCTTC. Translation gives CASSPWTGPYNEQFF.

The genes are TRBV7-2 and TRBJ2-1; TRBD2 matches 12 bases. Germline assignment: CDR1 SGHTA and CDR2 FQGNSA. Germline trimming cut 2 bases from V and 0 bases from J; bases unmatched to any gene: 5. The CDR3 runs to 18 residues. CDR3 nucleotides: TGTGCCAGCAGCTTACTCCCACTAGCGGGAGGCTCCTACAATGAGCAGTTCTTC. It codes for CASSLLPLAGGSYNEQFF.

The chain links TRBV4-2 to TRBJ2-3; D not certain. CDR1 is LGHNA and CDR2 is YNFKEQ in the germline V gene. Trimming took 1 base from V and 0 from J, leaving 8 bases between them. The CDR3 length is 15 residues. CDR3 sequence (DNA): TGTGCCAGCAGCCAAGCTACGACTAGCACAGATACGCAGTATTTT. It specifies CASSQATTSTDTQYF.

The chain is built from TRBV5-6 and TRBJ1-4, with unresolved D. Trimming stripped 2 bases from V and 13 bases from J, with 12 bases between. Germline V gene lookup returns CDR1 SGHDT and CDR2 YYEEEE. The CDR3 consists of 12 residues. CDR3 coding DNA: TGTGCCAGCAGCTTAATCAACTCGGGACTGTTTTTT. Translated: CASSLINSGLFF.

The V gene is TRBV19, the J gene TRBJ1-5, with 7 bases aligning to TRBD1. Per germline, CDR1 LNHDA and CDR2 SQIVND (reference sequence). This CDR3 is 15 amino acids long. The ends lost 3 bases at V and 4 bases at J; junction bases unmatched: 6. This CDR3 is CASSMRGGVNQPQHF. The CDR3 coding sequence is TGTGCCAGTAGTATGAGAGGGGGCGTAAATCAGCCCCAGCATTTT.